A single sample is the source of the 22 T cell receptor beta chains below, sequenced in a study of CD8+CD57+ T cells in acquired aplastic anemia. For sequencing, patients were chosen who had shown expansion of CD8+CD57+ cells by flow cytometry. Profiling that covered TCR beta VDJ and CDR3 relied on genomic DNA as its template. TCRdb reanalysed the reads using MiXCR and keeps one entry per CDR3 protein. Here the sample spans 250,000 to 350,000 distinct CDR3 sequences, roughly 61% being singletons. The sequencing sample was made of sorted CD4+, CD8+, or CD8+CD57+ T cells (not recorded which) from PBMCs. All receptors derive from a human donor with aplastic anemia.

This clonotype came up many times. V usage is TRBV20-1 and J usage is TRBJ1-5; maybe TRBD1 (5 bases). Germline V gene lookup returns CDR1 DFQATT and CDR2 SNEGSKA (reference sequence). The CDR3 consists of 13 residues. V lost 6 bases to trimming and J lost 5 bases, with 14 bases between them. The CDR3 spells CSALGQGDQPQHF. In DNA, the CDR3 is TGCAGTGCCCTTGGGCAGGGAGATCAGCCCCAGCATTTT.

This clonotype was picked up many times. The rearrangement uses TRBV5-1 and TRBJ1-1, with D maybe TRBD1 (6 bases). Trimming stripped 2 bases from V and 5 bases from J, with 13 bases between. Germline V gene lookup returns CDR1 SGHRS and CDR2 YFSETQ. This CDR3 region has 14 residues. The CDR3 sequence is CASSLHREGTEAFF. The CDR3 coding sequence is TGCGCCAGCAGCTTACACAGGGAGGGGACTGAAGCTTTCTTT.

The chain uses TRBV20-1 and TRBJ2-1; TRBD2 matches 8 bases. The CDR3 has 15 amino acids. Looked up from germline, CDR1 is DFQATT and CDR2 is SNEGSKA (reference sequence). The J segment lost 4 bases and the V segment lost 2 bases, leaving 7 bases of the junction unmatched. CDR3 loop: CSARLPEREYNEQFF. The CDR3 coding sequence is TGCAGTGCTAGACTGCCTGAGCGGGAGTACAATGAGCAGTTCTTC.

This clonotype was counted ten times or more. The V call is TRBV19, the J call TRBJ2-6, with D perhaps matching TRBD2 (5 bases). Germline values: CDR1 LNHDA, CDR2 SQIVND (reference sequence). There are 18 residues in the CDR3. Trimming pared 3 bases from V and 0 bases from J, leaving 15 bases between. In nucleotides, the CDR3 is TGTGCCAGTAGTATCGGAGGAGGTATCCCCTCTGGGGCCAACGTCCTGACTTTC. This gives the protein CASSIGGGIPSGANVLTF.

This clonotype was recorded at least ten times. In nucleotides, the CDR3 is TGTGCCAGCAGCCCGCGGGGGGGGGCGAGTTCCGGGGAGCTGTTTTTT. It codes for CASSPRGGASSGELFF. The rearrangement uses TRBV7-3 and TRBJ2-2, with 9 bases identical to TRBD2. CDR1 and CDR2 from the germline V gene are SGHTA and FQGTGA. The CDR3 contains 16 residues. V lost 5 bases to trimming and J lost 6 bases; unmatched junction nucleotides: 10.

In this sample, this clonotype turned up many times. The V call is TRBV9, the J call TRBJ2-1, with D perhaps TRBD1 (6 bases). Germline V gives CDR1 SGDLS, CDR2 YYNGEE. The CDR3 contains 14 residues. Trimming took off 0 bases at V and 5 bases at J, with 9 bases between the two ends. The chain's CDR3 is CASSVADSDNEQFF. The CDR3 DNA sequence: TGTGCCAGCAGCGTAGCGGACAGTGACAATGAGCAGTTCTTC. Drawing the rest from reference TRBV9 and TRBJ2-1, the complete variable domain is DSGVTQTPKHLITATGQRVTLRCSPRSGDLSVYWYQQSLDQGLQFLIQYYNGEERAKGNILERFSAQQFPDLHSELNLSSLELGDSALYFCASSVADSDNEQFFGPGTRLTVL.

The chain recombines TRBV6-5 with TRBJ2-2, with D perhaps TRBD1 (5 bases). The germline gives CDR1 MNHEY, CDR2 SVGAGI. Trimming shortened V by 5 bases and J by 7 bases, and 14 bases separated the two germline ends. The CDR3 runs to 14 residues. The CDR3 bases are TGTGCCAGCAGTCTACTACAGGTGATCGGGGAGCTGTTTTTT. This gives the protein CASSLLQVIGELFF.

The CDR3 sequence: CASSDPLRRAFF. CDR3 coding DNA: TGTGCCAGTAGTGACCCCCTAAGGCGAGCTTTCTTT. The chain uses TRBV19 and TRBJ1-1, with D unresolved. The CDR3 sequence is 12 residues long. Germline CDR1 is LNHDA and CDR2 is SQIVND (reference sequence). V lost 5 bases to trimming and J lost 10 bases, with 14 bases between them.

This clonotype was observed a handful of times. The gene calls are TRBV24-1 and TRBJ2-3; D remains unclear. The germline V gene has CDR1 KGHDR and CDR2 SFDVKD. This CDR3 comprises 11 residues. V lost 7 bases and J 3 bases, leaving 4 bases between the germline ends. CDR3 loop: CATRQTDTQYF. CDR3 sequence (DNA): TGTGCCACCAGACAGACAGATACGCAGTATTTT.

The chain uses TRBV10-3 and TRBJ2-2; D possibly matches TRBD1 or TRBD2 (5 bases each). The CDR3 is made up of 15 amino acids. V lost 5 bases, J lost 13 bases, and 23 bases lay in between. Per the germline V gene, CDR1 is ENHRY and CDR2 is SYGVKD. The CDR3 region has the DNA TGTGCCATCAGTAACATACAGGACTTGTCAGGTGGGCTGTTTTTT. This translates into CAISNIQDLSGGLFF.

The table lists this clonotype with a count of one. The J gene is TRBJ1-1, the V gene TRBV7-2; no definite D call. V shed 6 bases and J shed 12 bases, with 23 bases lying between them. The CDR3 spans 14 residues. Germline CDR1 is SGHTA and CDR2 is FQGNSA. The CDR3: CASSMQTRTTMTFF. As DNA, the CDR3 is TGTGCCAGCAGTATGCAAACCCGGACCACGATGACTTTCTTT. Filled out from reference TRBV7-2 and TRBJ1-1, the complete variable domain reads GAGVSQSPSNKVTEKGKDVELRCDPISGHTALYWYRQSLGQGLEFLIYFQGNSAPDKSGLPSDRFSAERTGGSVSTLTIQRTQQEDSAVYLCASSMQTRTTMTFFGQGTRLTVV.

This clonotype was counted ten times or more. J is TRBJ1-3 and V is TRBV3-1; perhaps TRBD1 as D (6 bases). The V gene lost 4 bases and the J gene lost 4 bases, with 14 bases spanning the gap. Germline CDR1 LGHDT, CDR2 YNNKEL (reference sequence). This CDR3 is 15 amino acids long. The CDR3 region is CASSRIEGVGNTIYF. The CDR3 region has the DNA TGTGCCAGCAGCCGAATCGAGGGGGTAGGAAACACCATATATTTT.

As to this clonotype: A junction end diverges from the germline sequence, so it may reflect a read error. This chain uses TRBV10-3 with TRBJ1-3, with D possibly matching TRBD1 (6 bases). Germline-derived CDR1 and CDR2 are ENHRY and SYGVKD. The CDR3 is made up of 14 amino acids. The CDR3 sequence: CTIGNPGVGNTIYF. In nucleotides, the CDR3 is TGTACCATCGGTAATCCAGGGGTCGGAAACACCATATATTTT.

The chain joins TRBV25-1 to TRBJ2-5; TRBD2 agrees at 8 bases. The CDR3 contains 16 residues. In germline, CDR1 is MGHDK, CDR2 SYGVNS. With V trimmed by 3 bases and J by 3 bases, 9 bases remained unmatched. CDR3: CASSESRREVKETQYF. CDR3 DNA: TGTGCCAGCAGTGAGAGTCGGCGGGAGGTCAAAGAGACCCAGTACTTC.

This chain joins TRBV6-1 and TRBJ2-7; possible D gene TRBD2, 6 bases. The germline V and J ends were trimmed by 7 bases and 2 bases, with 21 bases remaining between them. Germline CDR1 MNHNS, CDR2 SASEGT. The CDR3 contains 16 residues. DNA for the CDR3: TGTGCCAGCACTATTCTAGCGCGATTACCGCCCTACGAGCAGTACTTC. Translation gives CASTILARLPPYEQYF.

For the CDR3, the DNA is TGTGCCATCAGAGGGGGGCCGGGACCAGGTCCAGATACGCAGTATTTT. It specifies CAIRGGPGPGPDTQYF. The rearrangement links TRBV10-3 to TRBJ2-3; D tentatively fits TRBD1 or TRBD2 (6 bases each). CDR1 is ENHRY, CDR2 SYGVKD, per germline. V gave up 6 bases and J gave up 4 bases, with 20 bases separating them. The CDR3 loop spans 16 amino acids.

Concerning this clonotype: This may stem from a read error, because a much larger clone lies one nucleotide away. The chain couples TRBV5-1 to TRBJ2-3; 10 nucleotides line up with TRBD1. CDR3 size: 17 residues. CDR1 SGHRS and CDR2 YFSETQ come from the germline V gene. This CDR3 reads CASSLNIPGQGRDTRYF. CDR3 DNA sequence: TGCGCCAGCAGCTTGAACATCCCGGGACAGGGGCGGGATACGCGGTATTTT.

In this sample, this clonotype turned up many times. This sequence joins TRBV7-6 and TRBJ2-5; D is uncertain. This CDR3 comprises 13 residues. V lost 6 bases and J lost 2, with 10 bases in between. Germline values: CDR1 SGHVS, CDR2 FNYEAQ. The CDR3 coding sequence is TGTGCCAGCAGTCCCCACCCTCAAGAGACCCAGTACTTC. Its translation is CASSPHPQETQYF.

V usage is TRBV7-2 and J usage is TRBJ2-5; D call uncertain. Germline V lookup: CDR1 SGHTA, CDR2 FQGNSA. Trimming left V 2 bases short and J 2 bases short, with 6 bases between. CDR3 length: 13 residues. The CDR3 coding sequence is TGTGCCAGCAGCTTAATGCCTCAAGAGACCCAGTACTTC. Translated: CASSLMPQETQYF. The variable domain in full, completed from reference TRBV7-2 and TRBJ2-5, reads GAGVSQSPSNKVTEKGKDVELRCDPISGHTALYWYRQSLGQGLEFLIYFQGNSAPDKSGLPSDRFSAERTGGSVSTLTIQRTQQEDSAVYLCASSLMPQETQYFGPGTRLLVL.

The chain is built from TRBV9 and TRBJ1-1, with D possibly matching TRBD1 (5 bases). Germline-derived CDR1 and CDR2 are SGDLS and YYNGEE. The CDR3 is made up of 16 amino acids. V was pared by 3 bases and J by 2 bases, with 17 bases between. CDR3 sequence (DNA): TGTGCCAGCAGCGGGGGGGGGAACGTCCCTAACACTGAAGCTTTCTTT. Residues: CASSGGGNVPNTEAFF.

V and J are TRBV7-9 and TRBJ2-3; the D is unclear. This CDR3 region has 16 residues. Trimming pared 1 base from V and 2 bases from J, leaving 13 bases between. CDR1 and CDR2 (germline): SEHNR, FQNEAQ (reference sequence). The DNA for the CDR3 is TGTGCCAGCAGCTTAGATCGACGTCCTCCCACAGATACGCAGTATTTT. Translated: CASSLDRRPPTDTQYF.

The V call is TRBV6-5, the J call TRBJ1-2, with 8 bases fitting TRBD1. Germline assignment: CDR1 MNHEY and CDR2 SVGAGI. The CDR3 totals 14 residues. The V and J ends lost 6 bases and 4 bases, in that order; junction bases with no gene match: 7. The CDR3 protein is CASSADRAGYGYTF. CDR3 sequence (DNA): TGTGCCAGCAGCGCGGACAGGGCTGGCTATGGCTACACCTTC.